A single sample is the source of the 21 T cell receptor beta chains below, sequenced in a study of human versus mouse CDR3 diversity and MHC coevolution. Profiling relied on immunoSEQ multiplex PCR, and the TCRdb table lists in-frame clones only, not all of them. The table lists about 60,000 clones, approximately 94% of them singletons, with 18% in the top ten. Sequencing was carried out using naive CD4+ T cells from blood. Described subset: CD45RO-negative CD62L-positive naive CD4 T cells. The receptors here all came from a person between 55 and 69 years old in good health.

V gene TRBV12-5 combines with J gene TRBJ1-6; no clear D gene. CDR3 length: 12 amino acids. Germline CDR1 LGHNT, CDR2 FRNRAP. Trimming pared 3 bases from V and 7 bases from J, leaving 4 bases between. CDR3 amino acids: CASGFGNSPLHF. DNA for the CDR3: TGTGCTAGTGGTTTCGGGAATTCACCCCTCCACTTT.

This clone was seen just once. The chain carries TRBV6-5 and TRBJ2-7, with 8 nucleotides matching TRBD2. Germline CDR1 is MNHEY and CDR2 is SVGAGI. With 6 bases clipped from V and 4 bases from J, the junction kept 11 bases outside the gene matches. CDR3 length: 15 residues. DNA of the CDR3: TGTGCCAGCAGCCAACACGGCCGGGAGGGGTACGAGCAGTACTTC. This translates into CASSQHGREGYEQYF.

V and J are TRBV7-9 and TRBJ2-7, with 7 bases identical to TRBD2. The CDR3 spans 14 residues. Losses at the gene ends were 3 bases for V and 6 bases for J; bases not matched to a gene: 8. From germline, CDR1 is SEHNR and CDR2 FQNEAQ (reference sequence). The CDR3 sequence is CASSFWEGPAEQYF. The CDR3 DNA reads TGTGCCAGCAGCTTTTGGGAGGGCCCCGCCGAGCAGTACTTC.

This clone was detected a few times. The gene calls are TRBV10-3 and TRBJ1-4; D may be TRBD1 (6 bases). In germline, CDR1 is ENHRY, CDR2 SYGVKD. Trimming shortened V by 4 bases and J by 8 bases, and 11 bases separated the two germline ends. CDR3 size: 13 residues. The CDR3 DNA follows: TGTGCCATCAGTGGCCGGGACAACGAAAAACTGTTTTTT. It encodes CAISGRDNEKLFF.

In DNA form, the CDR3 reads TGCGCCAGCAGCTTGGGGGGTGAGGGAAGCGGACCCGGGGAGCTGTTTTTT. It encodes CASSLGGEGSGPGELFF. The rearrangement links TRBV5-1 to TRBJ2-2, with D tentatively TRBD2 (5 bases). Germline loops: CDR1 SGHRS, CDR2 YFSETQ. The CDR3 covers 17 residues. V was shortened by 0 bases and J by 6 bases, with 18 bases between the two germline ends.

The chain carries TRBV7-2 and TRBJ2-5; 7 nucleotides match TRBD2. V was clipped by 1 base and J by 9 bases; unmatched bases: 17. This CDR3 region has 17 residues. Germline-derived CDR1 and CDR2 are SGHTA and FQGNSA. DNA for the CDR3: TGTGCCAGCAGCTTAGGGCAGGCCAAGGTCCGGGGGGAGGCCCAGTACTTC. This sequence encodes CASSLGQAKVRGEAQYF. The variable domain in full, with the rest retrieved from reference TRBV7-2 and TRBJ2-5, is GAGVSQSPSNKVTEKGKDVELRCDPISGHTALYWYRQSLGQGLEFLIYFQGNSAPDKSGLPSDRFSAERTGGSVSTLTIQRTQQEDSAVYLCASSLGQAKVRGEAQYFGPGTRLLVL.

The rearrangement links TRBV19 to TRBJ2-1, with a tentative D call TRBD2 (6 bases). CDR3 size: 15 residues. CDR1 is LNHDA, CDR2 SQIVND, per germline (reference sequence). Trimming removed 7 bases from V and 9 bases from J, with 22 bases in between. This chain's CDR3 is CASKKGGAGNGEQFF. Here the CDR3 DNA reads TGTGCCAGTAAAAAAGGAGGGGCAGGGAACGGTGAGCAGTTCTTC.

CDR3 DNA sequence: TGTGCCAGTTCTCCCCCCCGGACAGGGTTCGAGACCCAGTACTTC. This gives the protein CASSPPRTGFETQYF. The chain couples TRBV28 to TRBJ2-5; 8 bases match TRBD1. Trimming removed 9 bases from V and 5 bases from J; junction bases left unmatched: 14. The CDR3 consists of 15 residues. Germline lookup yields CDR1 MDHEN and CDR2 SYDVKM.

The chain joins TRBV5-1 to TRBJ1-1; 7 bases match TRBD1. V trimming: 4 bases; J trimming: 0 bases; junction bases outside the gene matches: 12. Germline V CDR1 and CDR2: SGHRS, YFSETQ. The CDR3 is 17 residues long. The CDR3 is CASSMNPPTGMNTEAFF. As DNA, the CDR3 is TGCGCCAGCAGCATGAATCCCCCGACAGGGATGAACACTGAAGCTTTCTTT.

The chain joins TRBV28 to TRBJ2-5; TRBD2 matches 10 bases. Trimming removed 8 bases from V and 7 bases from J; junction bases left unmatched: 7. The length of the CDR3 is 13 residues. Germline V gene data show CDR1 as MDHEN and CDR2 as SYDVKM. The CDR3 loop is CASVTSGDWTQYF. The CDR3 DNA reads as TGTGCCAGCGTCACTAGCGGGGATTGGACCCAGTACTTC.

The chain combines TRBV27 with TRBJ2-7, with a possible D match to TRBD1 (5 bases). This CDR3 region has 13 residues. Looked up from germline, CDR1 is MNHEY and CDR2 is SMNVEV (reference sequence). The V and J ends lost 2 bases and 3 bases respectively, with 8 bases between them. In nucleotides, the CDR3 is TGTGCCAGCAGTTTAGGCACAGGCTACGAGCAGTACTTC. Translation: CASSLGTGYEQYF.

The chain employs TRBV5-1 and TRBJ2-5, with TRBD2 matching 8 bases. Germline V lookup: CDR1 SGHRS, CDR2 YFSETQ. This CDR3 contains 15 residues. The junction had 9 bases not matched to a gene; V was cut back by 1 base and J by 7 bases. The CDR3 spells CASSLSPLAGGTQYF. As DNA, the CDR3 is TGCGCCAGCAGCTTGAGTCCCCTAGCGGGTGGGACCCAGTACTTC.

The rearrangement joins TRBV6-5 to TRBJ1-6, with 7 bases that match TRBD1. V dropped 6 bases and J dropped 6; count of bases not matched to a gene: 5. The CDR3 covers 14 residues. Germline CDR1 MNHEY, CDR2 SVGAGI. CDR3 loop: CASSTGTANSPLHF. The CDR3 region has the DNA TGTGCCAGCAGCACCGGGACAGCTAATTCACCCCTCCACTTT.

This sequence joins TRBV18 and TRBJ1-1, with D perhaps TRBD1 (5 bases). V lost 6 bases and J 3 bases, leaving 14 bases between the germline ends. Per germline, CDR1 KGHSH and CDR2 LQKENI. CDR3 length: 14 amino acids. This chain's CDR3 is CASSMGGTDTEAFF. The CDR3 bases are TGTGCCAGCTCTATGGGGGGTACCGACACTGAAGCTTTCTTT. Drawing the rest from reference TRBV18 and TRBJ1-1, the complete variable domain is NAGVMQNPRHLVRRRGQEARLRCSPMKGHSHVYWYRQLPEEGLKFMVYLQKENIIDESGMPKERFSAEFPKEGPSILRIQQVVRGDSAAYFCASSMGGTDTEAFFGQGTRLTVV.

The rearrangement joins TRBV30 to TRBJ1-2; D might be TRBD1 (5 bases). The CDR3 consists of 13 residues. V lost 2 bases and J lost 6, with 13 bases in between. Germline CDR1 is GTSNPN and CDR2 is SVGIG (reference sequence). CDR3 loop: CAWSTGTQNGYTF. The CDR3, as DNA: TGTGCCTGGAGTACTGGGACTCAGAATGGCTACACCTTC.

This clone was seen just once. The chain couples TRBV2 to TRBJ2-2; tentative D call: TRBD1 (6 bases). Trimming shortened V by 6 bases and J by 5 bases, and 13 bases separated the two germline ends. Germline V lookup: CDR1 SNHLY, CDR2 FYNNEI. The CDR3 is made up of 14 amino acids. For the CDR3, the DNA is TGTGCCAGCAGAAGGGGGAGTGAAACCGGGGAGCTGTTTTTT. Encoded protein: CASRRGSETGELFF.

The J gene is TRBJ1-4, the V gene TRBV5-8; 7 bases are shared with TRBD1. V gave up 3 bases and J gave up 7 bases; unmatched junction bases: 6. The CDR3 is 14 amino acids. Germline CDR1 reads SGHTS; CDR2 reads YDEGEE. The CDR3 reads CASSSGTVTEKLFF. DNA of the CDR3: TGTGCCAGCAGCTCCGGGACAGTAACTGAAAAACTGTTTTTT.

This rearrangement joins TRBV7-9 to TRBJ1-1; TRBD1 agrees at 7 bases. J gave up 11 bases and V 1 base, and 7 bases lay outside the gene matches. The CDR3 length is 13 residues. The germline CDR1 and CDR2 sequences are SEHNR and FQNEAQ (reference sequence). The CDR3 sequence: CASSLEGGWGAFF. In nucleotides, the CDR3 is TGTGCCAGCAGCTTAGAAGGGGGCTGGGGGGCTTTCTTT.

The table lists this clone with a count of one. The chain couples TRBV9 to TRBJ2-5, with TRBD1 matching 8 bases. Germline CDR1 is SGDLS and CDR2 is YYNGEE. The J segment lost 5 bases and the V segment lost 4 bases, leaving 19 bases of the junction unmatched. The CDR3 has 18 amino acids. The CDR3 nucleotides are TGTGCCAGCAGCATCAACCTTCAAGGGCAGGGGGCGGGGGAGACCCAGTACTTC. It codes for CASSINLQGQGAGETQYF.

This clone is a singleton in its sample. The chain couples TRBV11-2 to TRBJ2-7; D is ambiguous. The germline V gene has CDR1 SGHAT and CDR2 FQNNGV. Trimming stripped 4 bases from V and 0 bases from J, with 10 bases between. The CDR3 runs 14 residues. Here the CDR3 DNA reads TGTGCCAGCAGCTCGGTCCCGAGCTCCTACGAGCAGTACTTC. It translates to CASSSVPSSYEQYF. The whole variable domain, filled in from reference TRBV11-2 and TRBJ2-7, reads EAGVAQSPRYKIIEKRQSVAFWCNPISGHATLYWYQQILGQGPKLLIQFQNNGVVDDSQLPKDRFSAERLKGVDSTLKIQPAKLEDSAVYLCASSSVPSSYEQYFGPGTRLTVT.

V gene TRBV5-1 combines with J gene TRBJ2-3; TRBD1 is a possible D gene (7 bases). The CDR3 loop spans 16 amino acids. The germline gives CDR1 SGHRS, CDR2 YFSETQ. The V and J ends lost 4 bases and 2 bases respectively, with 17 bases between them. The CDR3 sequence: CASSGGGAGFTDTQYF. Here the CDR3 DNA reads TGCGCCAGCAGCGGAGGGGGCGCGGGTTTCACAGATACGCAGTATTTT.